The 21 T cell receptor beta chains below all came from one sample that was sequenced in a study of T cell changes during pregnancy in multiple sclerosis (dated by TCRdb to between 2018 and 2021). Libraries were constructed by the immunoSEQ multiplex PCR assay. The table comes from immuneACCESS by way of TCRdb, which keeps in-frame sequences with V and J called. Part of the clones is missing from these tables; in studies checked, under half for an unresolved V gene and the rest for unknown reasons. Here the sample has about 75,000 clones; roughly 94% occur a single time. The ten top clones hold 0.12% to 0.15% of the sample. The sequences come from CD4+ T cells from peripheral blood mononuclear cells, collected after pregnancy. The receptor set was obtained from a female donor with multiple sclerosis, enrolled in a pregnancy study.

The chain uses TRBV6-1 and TRBJ1-1; 7 bases match TRBD1. The ends lost 4 bases at V and 1 base at J; junction bases unmatched: 3. CDR1 is MNHNS and CDR2 is SASEGT in the germline V gene. CDR3 size: 14 residues. The CDR3 nucleotides read TGTGCCAGCAGTGCCTGGACAGGGAACACTGAAGCTTTCTTT. Its protein is CASSAWTGNTEAFF.

V gene TRBV1 combines with J gene TRBJ2-1; TRBD2 is the table's D call and was not checked against the DNA. TRBV1 is assigned pseudogene status. This CDR3 has 17 amino acids. CDR3 sequence reads: CTSSLGTSEGGYNEQFF. CDR3 nucleotide sequence: TGCACCAGCAGCCTCGGGACTAGCGAGGGGGGATACAATGAGCAGTTCTTC.

The chain joins TRBV7-9 to TRBJ1-4, with a weak D call TRBD1 (6 bases). This CDR3 spans 14 amino acids. Trimming cost V 5 bases and J 0 bases, with 7 bases left between them. Per germline, CDR1 SEHNR and CDR2 FQNEAQ (reference sequence). The CDR3 region has the DNA TGTGCCAGCAGCGACAGGTCAACTAATGAAAAACTGTTTTTT. Protein: CASSDRSTNEKLFF.

This clone was seen a single time. The CDR3 region has the DNA TGTGCCAGCAGTTCAGGGCCGAGCTCCTACGAGCAGTACTTC. This codes for CASSSGPSSYEQYF. The V call is TRBV5-6, the J call TRBJ2-7, with D possibly TRBD1 on 5 matching bases. Germline-derived CDR1 and CDR2 are SGHDT and YYEEEE. V was shortened by 5 bases and J by 0 bases, with 12 bases between the two germline ends. This CDR3 comprises 14 residues.

This chain connects TRBV6-1 to TRBJ1-5, with D uncertain. CDR3 length: 14 amino acids. CDR1 and CDR2 from the germline V gene are MNHNS and SASEGT. Between the trimmed V and J ends, which lost 0 bases and 0 bases, there was a span of 3 bases. The CDR3 loop is CASSEAYSNQPQHF. CDR3 bases: TGTGCCAGCAGTGAAGCTTATAGCAATCAGCCCCAGCATTTT.

CDR3 protein: CASSPSTNYGYTF. The CDR3 bases are TGTGCCAGCAGCCCCAGTACTAACTATGGCTACACCTTC. This chain connects TRBV25-1 to TRBJ1-2; the D is unclear. The V end lost 6 bases, the J end lost 0 bases, and 8 bases lay between the germline ends. This CDR3 comprises 13 residues. The germline V gene encodes CDR1 MGHDK and CDR2 SYGVNS.

The chain has TRBV28 and TRBJ2-5; 7 bases match TRBD2. CDR3 length: 15 residues. Germline CDR1 is MDHEN and CDR2 is SYDVKM. Germline trimming cut 6 bases from V and 2 bases from J; bases unmatched to any gene: 9. The chain's CDR3 is CASRQGGQTQETQYF. The CDR3 bases are TGTGCCAGCAGGCAGGGAGGGCAGACTCAAGAGACCCAGTACTTC.

This sequence joins TRBV20-1 and TRBJ2-7; unclear D gene. The germline CDR1 and CDR2 sequences are DFQATT and SNEGSKA (reference sequence). This CDR3 is built from 11 residues. Trimming cost V 6 bases and J 3 bases, with 9 bases left between them. CDR3 amino acids: CSAPSFYEQYF. The CDR3 region has the DNA TGCAGTGCCCCTAGTTTCTACGAGCAGTACTTC.

The chain employs TRBV19 and TRBJ2-1, with TRBD2 matching over 8 bases. Losses at the gene ends were 4 bases for V and 8 bases for J; bases not matched to a gene: 1. There are 12 residues in the CDR3. Germline values: CDR1 LNHDA, CDR2 SQIVND (reference sequence). For the CDR3, the DNA is TGTGCCAGTAGTAGAGCGGGAGATGAGCAGTTCTTC. This sequence encodes CASSRAGDEQFF.

The chain uses TRBV6-5 and TRBJ2-1, with 7 bases lining up with TRBD1. Unmatched junction bases numbered 4, after V lost 2 bases and J lost 6 bases. The V gene's germline CDR1 is MNHEY and CDR2 SVGAGI. The CDR3 sequence is 14 residues long. The CDR3 DNA reads TGTGCCAGCAGTTACGACAGGGTGGCCAATGAGCAGTTCTTC. Encoded protein: CASSYDRVANEQFF.

The chain is built from TRBV5-1 and TRBJ2-3; perhaps TRBD2 as D (7 bases). The CDR3 covers 17 residues. V lost 3 bases to trimming and J lost 0 bases, with 17 bases between them. Germline assignment: CDR1 SGHRS and CDR2 YFSETQ. The CDR3 loop is CASSSGGPAPSTDTQYF. The CDR3 nucleotides read TGCGCCAGCAGCTCCGGGGGGCCGGCCCCAAGCACAGATACGCAGTATTTT.

The CDR3 region is CASSLEGLAGIVTDTQYF. The CDR3 DNA is TGCGCCAGCAGCTTGGAGGGACTAGCGGGAATTGTCACAGATACGCAGTATTTT. V and J are TRBV5-1 and TRBJ2-3; 13 positions match TRBD2. V shed 0 bases, J shed 2 bases, and the junction held 6 bases outside the gene matches. Looked up from germline, CDR1 is SGHRS and CDR2 is YFSETQ. This CDR3 comprises 18 residues.

The chain has TRBV21-1 and TRBJ2-7; the tabulated D call, TRBD2, remains unverified against the DNA. TRBV21-1 corresponds to a pseudogene. The CDR3 runs 16 residues. This chain's CDR3 is CASSIRIGTSGNEQYF. CDR3 DNA: TGTGCCAGCAGCATCCGTATAGGGACTAGCGGCAACGAGCAGTACTTC.

This clone was seen only once. The chain combines TRBV9 with TRBJ2-5, with D possibly TRBD2 on 5 matching bases. Trimming removed 1 base at V and 5 bases at J, with 15 bases between. In germline, CDR1 is SGDLS, CDR2 YYNGEE. There are 15 residues in the CDR3. The CDR3 region has the DNA TGTGCCAGCAGCGTACGAGGAGCGGCCCGCGAGACCCAGTACTTC. Protein: CASSVRGAARETQYF.

The chain recombines TRBV6-5 with TRBJ2-7, with D possibly being TRBD1 (8 bases). This CDR3 is 15 amino acids long. Germline V gene data show CDR1 as MNHEY and CDR2 as SVGAGI. Trimming cost V 3 bases and J 6 bases, with 18 bases left between them. The CDR3 sequence is CASSYPTGEGAEQYF. The CDR3 DNA sequence: TGTGCCAGCAGTTATCCGACAGGGGAGGGCGCCGAGCAGTACTTC.

This clone occurred once. The V gene is TRBV4-1, the J gene TRBJ1-1; 8 nucleotides line up with TRBD1. Unmatched junction bases numbered 6, after V lost 5 bases and J lost 4 bases. CDR3 length: 14 residues. Germline CDR1 is MGHRA and CDR2 is YSYEKL. The CDR3 DNA follows: TGCGCCAGCAGCATCCAGGGGGCGAGCACTGAAGCTTTCTTT. Protein sequence: CASSIQGASTEAFF.

The chain has TRBV7-9 and TRBJ1-5; D gene uncertain. Germline values: CDR1 SEHNR, CDR2 FQNEAQ (reference sequence). V was clipped by 1 base and J by 9 bases, with 10 bases between them. This CDR3 has 13 residues. CDR3 protein: CASSLGRTWPQHF. In DNA, the CDR3 is TGTGCCAGCAGCTTAGGTCGGACTTGGCCCCAGCATTTT. Drawing the rest from reference TRBV7-9 and TRBJ1-5, the complete variable domain is DTGVSQNPRHKITKRGQNVTFRCDPISEHNRLYWYRQTLGQGPEFLTYFQNEAQLEKSRLLSDRFSAERPKGSFSTLEIQRTEQGDSAMYLCASSLGRTWPQHFGDGTRLSIL.

The chain has TRBV27 and TRBJ1-6, with D hard to call. The germline V and J ends were trimmed by 3 bases and 6 bases, with 18 bases remaining between them. This CDR3 has 17 amino acids. Germline assignment: CDR1 MNHEY and CDR2 SMNVEV (reference sequence). The CDR3 DNA reads TGTGCCAGCAGTTTCTTCGGCCGCCCGGGATCTAATTCACCCCTCCACTTT. Its translation is CASSFFGRPGSNSPLHF.

J is TRBJ2-4 and V is TRBV29-1; 13 bases are shared with TRBD2. Germline V gene lookup returns CDR1 SQVTM and CDR2 ANQGSEA. V shed 6 bases, J shed 7 bases, and the junction held 9 bases outside the gene matches. The CDR3 spans 15 residues. CDR3 DNA: TGCAGCGTCGGTGGACTAGCGGGAGCTGGGAACATTCAGTACTTC. Its translation is CSVGGLAGAGNIQYF.

The J gene is TRBJ2-2, the V gene TRBV5-1, with 9 nucleotides matching TRBD1. The CDR3 totals 15 residues. V dropped 2 bases and J dropped 5; count of bases not matched to a gene: 4. Germline assignment: CDR1 SGHRS and CDR2 YFSETQ. The CDR3 bases are TGCGCCAGCAGCTTCAGGACAGGGGAAACCGGGGAGCTGTTTTTT. Amino acid sequence: CASSFRTGETGELFF.

V usage is TRBV9 and J usage is TRBJ2-1, with 12 bases aligning to TRBD2. CDR1 SGDLS and CDR2 YYNGEE come from the germline V gene. V shed 4 bases, J shed 4 bases, and the junction held 12 bases outside the gene matches. The CDR3 is 18 amino acids. The CDR3 here is CASSSYPATSGRYNEQFF. As DNA, the CDR3 is TGTGCCAGCAGCTCATACCCCGCGACTAGCGGGAGATACAATGAGCAGTTCTTC.